This T cell receptor beta chain was documented in a study of cytomegalovirus exposure and HLA in healthy donors. Study results and limitations: The classifier was said to identify cytomegalovirus status with high specificity and sensitivity. Subsequent analysis of the roughly 120 validation repertoires found a tendency for first-cohort TCR clusters to co-occur.

The V and J ends lost 7 bases and 8 bases, in that order; junction bases with no gene match: 10. The CDR3 spans 15 residues. The germline CDR1 and CDR2 sequences are SGHTA and FQGNSA. In the case of this clone: What it binds is unknown.

The validation cohort, a group of roughly 120 subjects, included the donors and was separate from the approximately 670-subject first cohort. The data were produced by immunoSEQ multiplex PCR, yet TCRdb's version contains in-frame clones alone and is incomplete. The sample yields some 230,000 clones, around nine tenths seen once. This TCR was sampled from a woman under 30 in good health and CMV-seronegative. The V and J genes are TRBV7-2 and TRBJ2-1; TRBD2 aligns across 11 bases. The source material was PBMCs. CDR3 in DNA: TGTGCCAGCACCCAAGTAGCGGGAGGGCCGGATGAGCAGTTCTTC. Amino acid sequence: CASTQVAGGPDEQFF.